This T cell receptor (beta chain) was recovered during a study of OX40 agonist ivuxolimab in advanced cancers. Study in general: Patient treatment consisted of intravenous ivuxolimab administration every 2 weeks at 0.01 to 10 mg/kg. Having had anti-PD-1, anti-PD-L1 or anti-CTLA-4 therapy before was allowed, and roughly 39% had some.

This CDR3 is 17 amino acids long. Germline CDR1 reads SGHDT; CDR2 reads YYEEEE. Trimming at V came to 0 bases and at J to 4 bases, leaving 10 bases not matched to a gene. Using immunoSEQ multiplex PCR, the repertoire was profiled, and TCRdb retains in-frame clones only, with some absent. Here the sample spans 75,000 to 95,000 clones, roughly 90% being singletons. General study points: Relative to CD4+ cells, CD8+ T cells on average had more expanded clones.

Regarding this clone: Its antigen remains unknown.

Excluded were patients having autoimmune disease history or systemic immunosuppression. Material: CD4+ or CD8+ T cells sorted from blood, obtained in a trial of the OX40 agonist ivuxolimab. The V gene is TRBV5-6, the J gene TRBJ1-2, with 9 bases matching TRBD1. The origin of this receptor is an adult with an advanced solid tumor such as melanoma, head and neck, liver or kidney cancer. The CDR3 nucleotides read TGTGCCAGCAGCTTGGTGTTCTCGACAGGGGGTATCTATGGCTACACCTTC. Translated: CASSLVFSTGGIYGYTF.